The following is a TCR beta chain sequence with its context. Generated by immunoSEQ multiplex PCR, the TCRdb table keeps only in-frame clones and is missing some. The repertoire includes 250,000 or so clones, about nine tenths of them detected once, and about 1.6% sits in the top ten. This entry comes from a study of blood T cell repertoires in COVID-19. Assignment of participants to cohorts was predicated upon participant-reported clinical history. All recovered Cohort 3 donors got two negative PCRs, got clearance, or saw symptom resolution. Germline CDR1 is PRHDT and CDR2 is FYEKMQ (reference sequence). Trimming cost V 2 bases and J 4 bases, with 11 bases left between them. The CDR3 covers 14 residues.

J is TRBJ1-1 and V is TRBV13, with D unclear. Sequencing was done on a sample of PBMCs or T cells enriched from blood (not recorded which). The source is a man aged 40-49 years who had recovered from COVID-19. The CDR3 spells CASSLSPTGTEAFF. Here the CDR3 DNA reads TGTGCCAGCAGCTTAAGTCCCACCGGCACTGAAGCTTTCTTT.